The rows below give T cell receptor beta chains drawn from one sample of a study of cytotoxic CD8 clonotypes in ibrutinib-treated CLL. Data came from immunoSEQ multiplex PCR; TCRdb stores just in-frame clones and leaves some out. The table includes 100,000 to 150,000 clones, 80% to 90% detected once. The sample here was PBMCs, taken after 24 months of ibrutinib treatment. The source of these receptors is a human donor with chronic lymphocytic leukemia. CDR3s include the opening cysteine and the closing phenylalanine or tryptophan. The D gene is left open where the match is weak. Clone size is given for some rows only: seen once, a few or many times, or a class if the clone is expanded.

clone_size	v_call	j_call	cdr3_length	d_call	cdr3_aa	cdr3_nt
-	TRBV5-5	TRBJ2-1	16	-	CASSLGGQLAYNEQFF	TGTGCCAGCAGCTTGGGAGGACAGCTCGCCTACAATGAGCAGTTCTTC
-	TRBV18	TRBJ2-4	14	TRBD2	CASSPQPGEGIQYF	TGTGCCAGCTCACCACAACCGGGGGAGGGCATTCAGTACTTC
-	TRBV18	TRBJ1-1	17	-	CASSPIFRRKSNTEAFF	TGTGCCAGCTCACCAATCTTTAGGCGGAAAAGTAACACTGAAGCTTTCTTT
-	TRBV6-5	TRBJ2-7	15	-	CATQLYDSNLYEQYF	TGTGCCACCCAGTTGTATGACAGCAACCTCTACGAGCAGTACTTC
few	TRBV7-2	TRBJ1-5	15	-	CASSFRGAGNQPQHF	TGTGCCAGCAGCTTCCGGGGGGCCGGCAATCAGCCCCAGCATTTT
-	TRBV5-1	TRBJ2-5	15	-	CASSLYQDYQETQYF	TGCGCCAGCAGCTTGTACCAGGACTATCAAGAGACCCAGTACTTC
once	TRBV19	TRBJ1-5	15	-	CASSIDRSGRGPQHF	TGTGCCAGTAGTATAGATCGGTCAGGGCGGGGGCCCCAGCATTTT
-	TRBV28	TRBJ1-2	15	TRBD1	CASRSAGTGFSGYTF	TGTGCCAGCAGATCGGCCGGGACAGGGTTTAGTGGCTACACCTTC
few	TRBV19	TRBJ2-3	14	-	CASGPLVSTDTQYF	TGTGCCAGTGGGCCACTCGTCAGCACAGATACGCAGTATTTT
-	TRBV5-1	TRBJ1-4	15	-	CASSKGASANEKLFF	TGCGCCAGCTCTAAGGGAGCCAGTGCTAATGAAAAACTGTTTTTT
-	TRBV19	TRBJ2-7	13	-	CASSKQGVGEQYF	TGTGCCAGTAGTAAACAGGGTGTTGGCGAGCAGTACTTC
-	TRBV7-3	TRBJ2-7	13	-	CASSSSVGYEQYF	TGTGCCAGCAGCTCCTCGGTGGGCTACGAGCAGTACTTC
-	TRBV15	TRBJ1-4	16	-	CATSREGPGRNEKLFF	TGTGCCACCAGCAGAGAGGGGCCCGGGAGGAATGAAAAACTGTTTTTT
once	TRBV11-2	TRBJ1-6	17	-	CASSRTSAGSYNSPLHF	TGTGCCAGCAGTCGGACGTCAGCAGGTTCTTATAATTCACCCCTCCACTTT
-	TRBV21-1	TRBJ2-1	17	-	CASSKATSGSSYNEQFF	TGTGCCAGCAGCAAAGCTACTAGCGGAAGCTCCTACAATGAGCAGTTCTTC
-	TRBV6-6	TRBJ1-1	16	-	CASSYSFGGRNTEAFF	TGTGCCAGCAGTTACTCGTTTGGGGGGCGCAACACTGAAGCTTTCTTT
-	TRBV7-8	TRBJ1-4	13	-	CASSPLEKAWLFF	TGTGCCAGCAGCCCACTTGAGAAGGCATGGCTGTTTTTT
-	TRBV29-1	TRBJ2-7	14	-	CSVEDRRQTYEQYF	TGCAGCGTTGAAGATCGACGGCAGACCTACGAGCAGTACTTC
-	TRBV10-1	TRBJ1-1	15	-	CASKTIRAVCTEAFF	TGCGCCAGCAAAACGATCAGGGCTGTGTGTACTGAAGCTTTCTTT
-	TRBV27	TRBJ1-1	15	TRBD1	CASSLEGQGATEAFF	TGTGCCAGCAGCTTGGAGGGACAGGGTGCGACTGAAGCTTTCTTT
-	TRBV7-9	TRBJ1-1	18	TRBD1	CASRKPGQGVDVNTEAFF	TGTGCCAGCAGAAAACCGGGACAGGGGGTGGATGTGAACACTGAAGCTTTCTTT
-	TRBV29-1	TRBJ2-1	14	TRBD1	CSVDRGSERNEQFF	TGCAGCGTTGACAGGGGGTCGGAGAGAAATGAGCAGTTCTTC
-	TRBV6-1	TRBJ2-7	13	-	CASSVQGAYEQYF	TGTGCCAGCAGTGTTCAGGGCGCCTACGAGCAGTACTTC
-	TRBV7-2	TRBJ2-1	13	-	CASSSRDVNEQFF	TGTGCCAGCAGCTCACGGGACGTCAATGAGCAGTTCTTC
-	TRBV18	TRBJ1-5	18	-	CASSKNPSGVESNQPQHF	TGTGCCAGCTCCAAAAATCCCTCAGGGGTTGAGAGCAATCAGCCCCAGCATTTT
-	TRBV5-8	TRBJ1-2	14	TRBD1	CASPRTGLSYGYTF	TGTGCCAGCCCTCGGACAGGGCTTAGCTATGGCTACACCTTC
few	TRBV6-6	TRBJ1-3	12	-	CASSQGKNTIYF	TGTGCCAGCAGTCAGGGGAAAAACACCATATATTTT
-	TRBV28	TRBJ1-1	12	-	CASSFPVGEAFF	TGTGCCAGCAGTTTTCCGGTTGGTGAAGCTTTCTTT
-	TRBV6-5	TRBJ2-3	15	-	CASSYQADSTDTQYF	TGTGCCAGCAGTTACCAGGCAGATAGCACAGATACGCAGTATTTT
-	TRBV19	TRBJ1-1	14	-	CASSIRLTNTEAFF	TGTGCCAGTAGTATAAGACTTACGAACACTGAAGCTTTCTTT
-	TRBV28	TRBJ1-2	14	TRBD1	CASTFSGGIYGYTF	TGTGCCAGCACCTTCTCAGGGGGCATATATGGCTACACCTTC
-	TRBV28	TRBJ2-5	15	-	CASSPTGAYQETQYF	TGTGCCAGCAGTCCTACCGGGGCCTACCAAGAGACCCAGTACTTC
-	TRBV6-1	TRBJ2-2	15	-	CANGLHPTNTGELFF	TGTGCCAACGGACTGCACCCCACTAACACCGGGGAGCTGTTTTTT
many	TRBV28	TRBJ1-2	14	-	CASSRLSGTIGYTF	TGTGCCAGCAGTCGACTTTCCGGGACTATTGGCTACACCTTC
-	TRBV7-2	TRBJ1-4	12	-	CASSSQGEKLFF	TGTGCCAGCAGCTCGCAGGGGGAAAAACTGTTTTTT
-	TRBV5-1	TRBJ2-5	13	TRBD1	CASSFDRGETQYF	TGCGCCAGCAGCTTTGACAGGGGAGAGACCCAGTACTTC
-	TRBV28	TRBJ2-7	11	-	CASSLNREQYF	TGTGCCAGCAGTTTAAACCGCGAGCAGTACTTC
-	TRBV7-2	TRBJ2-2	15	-	CASSPTRLVAGELFF	TGTGCCAGCAGCCCCACCAGGCTAGTCGCCGGGGAGCTGTTTTTT
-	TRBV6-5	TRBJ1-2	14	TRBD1	CASSPTGGDYGYTF	TGTGCCAGCAGCCCTACAGGGGGCGACTATGGCTACACCTTC
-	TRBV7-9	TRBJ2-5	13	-	CASSLEQGETQYF	TGTGCCAGCAGCTTGGAACAGGGAGAGACCCAGTACTTC
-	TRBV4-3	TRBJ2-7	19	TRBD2	CASSQDWLAGGYSSYEQYF	TGCGCCAGCAGCCAAGATTGGCTAGCGGGGGGGTACAGCTCCTACGAGCAGTACTTC
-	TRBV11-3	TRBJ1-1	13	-	CASSPRGNTEAFF	TGTGCCAGCAGCCCGAGAGGGAACACTGAAGCTTTCTTT
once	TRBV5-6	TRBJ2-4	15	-	CASSLPARDKNIQYF	TGTGCCAGCAGCCTCCCGGCGCGTGACAAAAACATTCAGTACTTC
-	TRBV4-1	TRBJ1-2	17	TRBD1	CASSLGTGGLANYGYTF	TGCGCCAGCAGCCTAGGGACAGGGGGCTTGGCTAACTATGGCTACACCTTC
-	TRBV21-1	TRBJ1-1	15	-	CASSKARDNKHRAFF	TGTGCCAGCAGCAAAGCCAGGGACAACAAACATAGGGCTTTCTTT
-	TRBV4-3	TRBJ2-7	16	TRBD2	CASSQGRGGSSYEQYF	TGCGCCAGCAGCCAGGGTCGCGGGGGGAGCTCCTACGAGCAGTACTTC
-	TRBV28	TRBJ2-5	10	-	CAAASETQYF	TGTGCCGCTGCATCAGAGACCCAGTACTTC
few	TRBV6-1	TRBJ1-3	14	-	CASSELDRQDTIYF	TGTGCCAGCAGCGAACTTGACAGGCAGGACACCATATATTTT
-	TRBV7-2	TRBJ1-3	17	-	CASSLVPYGSSGNTIYF	TGTGCCAGCAGCTTAGTTCCTTATGGCAGTTCTGGAAACACCATATATTTT
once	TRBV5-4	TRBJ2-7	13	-	CASREGLSREQYF	TGTGCCAGCAGGGAGGGCCTATCTCGCGAGCAGTACTTC
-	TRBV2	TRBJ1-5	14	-	CASKSGGARQPQHF	TGTGCCAGCAAATCCGGGGGCGCGAGGCAGCCCCAGCATTTT
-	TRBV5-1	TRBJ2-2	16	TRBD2	CASSGSPRLATGELFF	TGCGCCAGCAGCGGATCACCTCGACTAGCCACCGGGGAGCTGTTTTTT
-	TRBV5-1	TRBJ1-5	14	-	CASRDGVSNQPQHF	TGCGCCAGCAGAGACGGAGTTAGCAATCAGCCCCAGCATTTT
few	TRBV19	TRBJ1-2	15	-	CASSITGGAARGYTF	TGTGCCAGTAGTATCACGGGGGGCGCAGCTCGGGGCTACACCTTC
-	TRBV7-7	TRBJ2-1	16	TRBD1	CASSLYPTGSYNEQFF	TGTGCTAGCAGCTTATACCCGACAGGGTCTTACAATGAGCAGTTCTTC
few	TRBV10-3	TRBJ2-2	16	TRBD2	CAISAASSGRTGELFF	TGTGCCATCAGCGCCGCTTCTAGCGGGAGAACCGGGGAGCTGTTTTTT
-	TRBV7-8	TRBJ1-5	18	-	CASGTYRISVAVNQPQHF	TGTGCCAGCGGTACTTACCGTATCTCAGTGGCTGTCAATCAGCCCCAGCATTTT
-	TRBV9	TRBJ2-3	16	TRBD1	CASSPRQGLSTDTQYF	TGTGCCAGCAGCCCTAGACAGGGGCTTAGCACAGATACGCAGTATTTT
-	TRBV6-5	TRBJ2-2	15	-	CASSYSGVNTGELFF	TGTGCCAGCAGTTACTCCGGGGTGAACACCGGGGAGCTGTTTTTT